The rows below give T cell receptor beta chains drawn from one sample of a study of T cells in Graves' hyperthyroidism and ophthalmopathy. From the multiplex PCR reads, TCRdb called clonotypes with MiXCR, one entry per CDR3 protein. The repertoire has around 350,000 distinct CDR3 sequences, approximately 18% of them found once; the top ten carry 30% to 40%. The sequenced sample was blood. All receptors come from a woman in her 30s with Graves' hyperthyroidism that later progressed to Graves' ophthalmopathy. Each CDR3 is given without its conserved first and last residue. Expanded clones get a size class; other rows say once, few or many, or leave the size out.

CDR3 protein: SASPLAGEQETQY
J gene: TRBJ2-5
V gene: TRBV20-1
clone size: many

CDR3 protein: ASSLNMNTEAF
J gene: TRBJ1-1
V gene: TRBV28
clone size: many

CDR3 protein: ATSGQAGELF
J gene: TRBJ2-2
V gene: TRBV12-3/TRBV12-4
clone size: -

CDR3 protein: ASSGRGSGADTQY
J gene: TRBJ2-3
V gene: TRBV27
clone size: many

CDR3 protein: ASSQQGGGADTQY
J gene: TRBJ2-3
V gene: TRBV12-3/TRBV12-4
clone size: few

CDR3 protein: ASSSTGLYGYT
J gene: TRBJ1-2
V gene: TRBV5-1
clone size: -

CDR3 protein: ASSLRYRNYEQY
J gene: TRBJ2-7
V gene: TRBV12-3/TRBV12-4
clone size: many

CDR3 protein: ASSQGRSVGQF
J gene: TRBJ2-1
V gene: TRBV3-1
clone size: many

CDR3 protein: SARDRGAGNQPQH
J gene: TRBJ1-5
V gene: TRBV20-1
clone size: few

CDR3 protein: ASSQGGRETQY
J gene: TRBJ2-5
V gene: TRBV7-2
clone size: many

CDR3 protein: ASSSMGEGTDTQY
J gene: TRBJ2-3
V gene: TRBV28
clone size: many

CDR3 protein: ATSSTTGINEKLF
J gene: TRBJ1-4
V gene: TRBV15
clone size: -

CDR3 protein: ASSNKIASGSDEQF
J gene: TRBJ2-1
V gene: TRBV11-2
clone size: few

CDR3 protein: ASRDDSSWGNEQF
J gene: TRBJ2-1
V gene: TRBV2
clone size: many

CDR3 protein: ASSPSDRGDEKLF
J gene: TRBJ1-4
V gene: TRBV7-2
clone size: -

CDR3 protein: SAREIGQEHYEQY
J gene: TRBJ2-7
V gene: TRBV20-1
clone size: many

CDR3 protein: ASSSPGTGSQPQH
J gene: TRBJ1-5
V gene: TRBV28
clone size: -

CDR3 protein: ASSFSGTGQYGYT
J gene: TRBJ1-2
V gene: TRBV5-5
clone size: few

CDR3 protein: ASSPWSGTGIQPQH
J gene: TRBJ1-5
V gene: TRBV27
clone size: -

CDR3 protein: ASSPPQGKDEQF
J gene: TRBJ2-1
V gene: TRBV18
clone size: few

CDR3 protein: ASSAGTRVYEQY
J gene: TRBJ2-7
V gene: TRBV28
clone size: many

CDR3 protein: ATSGQGRDNSPLH
J gene: TRBJ1-6
V gene: TRBV15
clone size: many

CDR3 protein: SSGLAGLNEQF
J gene: TRBJ2-1
V gene: TRBV20-1
clone size: -

CDR3 protein: ASSLDFGALYGYT
J gene: TRBJ1-2
V gene: TRBV5-1
clone size: few

CDR3 protein: ASSVAITGTNYGYT
J gene: TRBJ1-2
V gene: TRBV9
clone size: many